A selection of T cell receptor beta chains follows, all from one sample in a study of radiotherapy plus CTLA-4 blockade in lung cancer. Generated by immunoSEQ multiplex PCR, the TCRdb table keeps only in-frame clones and is missing some. The profile shows about 60,000 clones, just over 75% of them singletons. Sequenced here: peripheral blood, sampled from a patient treated with radiotherapy plus ipilimumab. These receptors were collected from a human donor with non-small cell lung cancer who had a partial response to radiotherapy plus ipilimumab. The CDR3 runs from the conserved cysteine through the conserved F or W. Each record gives: J gene, V gene, CDR3 protein.

J gene: TRBJ2-2
V gene: TRBV30
CDR3 protein: CACPEGAIATGELFF

J gene: TRBJ2-7
V gene: TRBV18
CDR3 protein: CASSSSYEQYF

J gene: TRBJ2-2
V gene: TRBV5-4
CDR3 protein: CASSLEAGLGGELFF

J gene: TRBJ2-1
V gene: TRBV4-3
CDR3 protein: CASSQDFGVNEQFF

J gene: TRBJ2-3
V gene: TRBV5-5
CDR3 protein: CASSGTGRGTDTQYF

J gene: TRBJ2-7
V gene: TRBV5-1
CDR3 protein: CASSSGQGPHEQYF

J gene: TRBJ2-5
V gene: TRBV5-4
CDR3 protein: CASSPQGSLGTQYF

J gene: TRBJ2-1
V gene: TRBV11-2
CDR3 protein: CASSPRLAGGSYNEQFF

J gene: TRBJ1-1
V gene: TRBV15
CDR3 protein: CATSRAGNTEAFF

J gene: TRBJ2-7
V gene: TRBV7-3
CDR3 protein: CASSLIQGAAEQYF

J gene: TRBJ1-5
V gene: TRBV6-5
CDR3 protein: CASRDRATNQPQHF

J gene: TRBJ1-5
V gene: TRBV9
CDR3 protein: CASSVGQGGNQPQHF